This T cell receptor beta chain is from a study of shared clonotypes between healthy human individuals. Trimming at V came to 7 bases and at J to 6 bases, leaving 12 bases not matched to a gene. The CDR3 totals 15 residues. In germline, CDR1 is SGHTA, CDR2 FQGNSA. A single count supports this clone. Generated by immunoSEQ multiplex PCR, the TCRdb table keeps only in-frame clones and is missing some. Found here are 950,000 to 1,300,000 clones, roughly 70% of them singletons; the top ten hold approximately 1.5%. This clonotype originated in a man aged 18 to 30 in good health. Sequenced: memory CD4+ T cells sorted from blood. Subset given: CD45RA-negative fraction. The V and J genes are TRBV7-2 and TRBJ1-2; 9 nucleotides match TRBD1. CDR3 amino acids: CASTTGTGRGHGYTF. CDR3 DNA: TGTGCCAGCACCACAGGGACAGGGAGGGGACATGGCTACACCTTC.